Each of the 21 T cell receptor beta chains below was sequenced from the same sample in a study of OX40 agonist ivuxolimab in advanced cancers. The repertoire was sequenced with immunoSEQ multiplex PCR; TCRdb's copy has only in-frame clones and lacks some. The table has about 47,000 clones, around 90% seen once. Sequencing was performed on CD4+ or CD8+ T cells sorted from blood, taken in a trial of the OX40 agonist ivuxolimab. The receptors were sampled from an adult with an advanced solid tumor such as melanoma, head and neck, liver or kidney cancer.

This chain connects TRBV10-3 to TRBJ2-5; D not resolved. CDR3 length: 15 residues. V gave up 8 bases and J gave up 6 bases, with 22 bases separating them. CDR1 and CDR2 (germline): ENHRY, SYGVKD. The CDR3 is CAISHPALPKKTQYF. In DNA form, the CDR3 reads TGTGCCATCTCCCACCCAGCTCTTCCCAAGAAGACCCAGTACTTC.

The genes are TRBV4-1 and TRBJ1-2, with TRBD1 identical over 9 bases. CDR3 size: 17 residues. Looked up from germline, CDR1 is MGHRA and CDR2 is YSYEKL. The junction had 10 bases not matched to a gene; V was cut back by 5 bases and J by 0 bases. CDR3 coding DNA: TGCGCCAGCAGCAGGGGGGACAGGGTTCCCTCTAACTATGGCTACACCTTC. Amino acids: CASSRGDRVPSNYGYTF.

The CDR3 DNA reads as TGTGCCTGGAGGATTATCCGGGAGCTAACCTACGAGCAGTACTTC. Translating it yields CAWRIIRELTYEQYF. The gene calls are TRBV30 and TRBJ2-7; D is possibly TRBD2 (6 bases). This CDR3 comprises 15 residues. The germline V gene has CDR1 GTSNPN and CDR2 SVGIG (reference sequence). V was trimmed by 3 bases and J by 2 bases, leaving 17 bases between them.

The V and J genes are TRBV6-1 and TRBJ2-1; a possible D gene is TRBD2 (6 bases). This CDR3 comprises 15 residues. V was trimmed by 4 bases and J by 7 bases, leaving 17 bases between them. CDR1 and CDR2 from the germline V gene are MNHNS and SASEGT. The CDR3 reads CASSALPPSDNEQFF. In DNA form, the CDR3 reads TGTGCCAGCAGTGCCCTCCCCCCTAGCGATAATGAGCAGTTCTTC.

V and J are TRBV19 and TRBJ1-2, with D perhaps TRBD1 (6 bases). V was trimmed by 6 bases and J by 2 bases, leaving 7 bases between them. The length of the CDR3 is 12 residues. Germline loops: CDR1 LNHDA, CDR2 SQIVND (reference sequence). The CDR3 bases are TGTGCCAGTAGACAGGGAAACTATGGCTACACCTTC. As protein: CASRQGNYGYTF.

This chain links TRBV7-9 with TRBJ1-2, with a possible D match to TRBD1 (6 bases). The CDR3 sequence is 18 residues long. The ends were cut back, 5 bases at V and 8 bases at J, with 30 bases in the middle. Germline CDR1 and CDR2: SEHNR and FQNEAQ (reference sequence). CDR3 coding DNA: TGTGCCAGCAGCCCCCGGGGCCTGACAGGTGTAATTTTCGGCGGCTACACCTTC. Its translation: CASSPRGLTGVIFGGYTF.

The gene calls are TRBV6-6 and TRBJ1-2; 9 nucleotides agree with TRBD1. V dropped 5 bases and J dropped 3; count of bases not matched to a gene: 10. This CDR3 spans 16 amino acids. Germline V gives CDR1 MNHNY, CDR2 SVGAGI (reference sequence). In DNA form, the CDR3 reads TGTGCCAGCAGTGGGACAGGGAAGGTTACGGACTATGGCTACACCTTC. This gives the protein CASSGTGKVTDYGYTF.

V usage is TRBV7-3 and J usage is TRBJ2-3; D gene unclear. The CDR3 is 14 residues long. Germline assignment: CDR1 SGHTA and CDR2 FQGTGA. The ends were cut back, 5 bases at V and 2 bases at J, with 11 bases in the middle. The CDR3 spells CASSPTHTTDTQYF. Written as DNA, the CDR3 is TGTGCCAGCAGCCCAACGCACACCACAGATACGCAGTATTTT.

V gene TRBV15 combines with J gene TRBJ2-1; a possible D gene is TRBD2 (6 bases). This CDR3 region has 18 residues. Germline CDR1 is LNHNV and CDR2 is YYDKDF (reference sequence). Trimming pared 1 base from V and 2 bases from J, leaving 18 bases between. CDR3 protein: CATSRVGLGTGPYNEQFF. The CDR3 region has the DNA TGTGCCACCAGCAGAGTTGGTCTCGGGACTGGTCCCTACAATGAGCAGTTCTTC.

Concerning this clone: At one end the junction does not follow the germline gene, possibly because of a read error. V gene TRBV29-1 combines with J gene TRBJ2-2; D is ambiguous. CDR3 length: 13 amino acids. The germline CDR1 and CDR2 sequences are SQVTM and ANQGSEA. The CDR3 sequence: CSAEQYSTGELFF. In DNA form, the CDR3 reads TGCAGCGCTGAACAGTATTCCACCGGGGAGCTGTTTTTT.

This chain connects TRBV18 to TRBJ2-6; 10 nucleotides match TRBD1. Germline-derived CDR1 and CDR2 are KGHSH and LQKENI. V trimming: 5 bases; J trimming: 0 bases; junction bases outside the gene matches: 4. The CDR3 is 17 amino acids. This chain's CDR3 is CASSTGQGFSGANVLTF. CDR3 nucleotide sequence: TGTGCCAGCTCAACGGGACAGGGGTTCTCTGGGGCCAACGTCCTGACTTTC.

The chain links TRBV14 to TRBJ2-5, with 12 bases lining up with TRBD2. This CDR3 comprises 17 residues. V was pared by 3 bases and J by 5 bases, with 10 bases of the junction left unmatched. The germline V gene encodes CDR1 SGHDN and CDR2 FVKESK. CDR3 sequence (DNA): TGTGCCAGCAGCCAGAGAACTTGGACTAGCGGGGTGGAGACCCAGTACTTC. Translation: CASSQRTWTSGVETQYF.

This clone showed up just a few times. The junction differs from germline at one of its ends, possibly a read error. The chain carries TRBV29-1 and TRBJ1-1; D perhaps matches TRBD1 (5 bases). CDR1 and CDR2 (germline): SQVTM, ANQGSEA. The CDR3 spans 10 residues. The CDR3 DNA reads TGCAGCGTAGAAGACAGTTCGGCTTTCTTT. This codes for CSVEDSSAFF.

V is TRBV27 and J is TRBJ2-5; D remains ambiguous. V lost 5 bases to trimming and J lost 5 bases, with 18 bases between them. Germline CDR1 is MNHEY and CDR2 is SMNVEV (reference sequence). The CDR3 extends over 15 amino acids. CDR3 residues: CASSPRPQRGETQYF. The CDR3 DNA sequence: TGTGCCAGCAGTCCCAGGCCCCAGAGAGGCGAGACCCAGTACTTC.

This clone is a singleton in its sample. The chain recombines TRBV14 with TRBJ2-7; D gene uncertain. V was cut by 3 bases and J by 6 bases, with 12 bases left in between. Germline V gene data show CDR1 as SGHDN and CDR2 as FVKESK. This CDR3 has 13 residues. Here the CDR3 DNA reads TGTGCCAGCAGCCATCGCACTGCCACCGAGCAGTACTTC. It codes for CASSHRTATEQYF.

The CDR3 nucleotides read TGTGCCAGTAGTAGCGGGAGGGGGTCTAGCACAGATACGCAGTATTTT. Translated, it gives CASSSGRGSSTDTQYF. This chain connects TRBV19 to TRBJ2-3; 9 bases line up with TRBD2. J was trimmed by 0 bases and V by 4 bases; bases with no gene match: 5. This CDR3 has 16 amino acids. Germline lookup yields CDR1 LNHDA and CDR2 SQIVND (reference sequence).

The V call is TRBV5-1, the J call TRBJ1-1, with D possibly TRBD1 on 6 matching bases. Trimming removed 3 bases at V and 0 bases at J, with 12 bases between. In germline, CDR1 is SGHRS, CDR2 YFSETQ. The CDR3 spans 15 residues. The CDR3 DNA follows: TGCGCCAGCAGCTGGGGGGCCAGATTGAACACTGAAGCTTTCTTT. Translated: CASSWGARLNTEAFF.

This rearrangement joins TRBV7-6 to TRBJ1-2; D call uncertain. The germline V and J ends were trimmed by 5 bases and 6 bases, with 13 bases remaining between them. The CDR3 spans 13 residues. In germline, CDR1 is SGHVS, CDR2 FNYEAQ. The CDR3 DNA is TGTGCCAGCAGCCCAAGGGAGGGCCATGGCTACACCTTC. Translating it yields CASSPREGHGYTF.

The V call is TRBV19, the J call TRBJ2-1, with 8 positions matching TRBD1. The V gene's germline CDR1 is LNHDA and CDR2 SQIVND (reference sequence). This CDR3 spans 14 amino acids. Trimming cost V 8 bases and J 6 bases; bases outside gene matches: 9. The CDR3 region has the DNA TGTGCCAGTGGAGCCGGGACAGGCGTCAATGAGCAGTTCTTC. This translates into CASGAGTGVNEQFF.

This chain joins TRBV9 and TRBJ2-7; D is perhaps TRBD1 (5 bases). V gave up 7 bases and J gave up 3 bases, with 11 bases separating them. The germline gives CDR1 SGDLS, CDR2 YYNGEE. The CDR3 is made up of 12 amino acids. The CDR3 loop is CASGAGNYEQYF. The CDR3 DNA is TGTGCCAGCGGGGCAGGGAACTACGAGCAGTACTTC.

This chain links TRBV19 with TRBJ2-5; maybe TRBD1 (5 bases). CDR1 is LNHDA, CDR2 SQIVND, per germline (reference sequence). This CDR3 has 15 amino acids. V was clipped by 3 bases and J by 4 bases, with 15 bases between them. CDR3 region: CASSMRPARGETQYF. CDR3 DNA sequence: TGTGCCAGTAGTATGCGACCCGCAAGGGGAGAGACCCAGTACTTC.